This T cell receptor beta chain emerged from a study of blood T cell repertoires in COVID-19. The CDR3 runs to 16 residues. Trimming cost V 0 bases and J 0 bases, with 11 bases left between them. Germline V gene lookup returns CDR1 SEHNR and CDR2 FQNEAQ (reference sequence). Using immunoSEQ multiplex PCR, the repertoire was profiled, and TCRdb retains in-frame clones only, with some absent. The profile shows 100,000 to 150,000 clones, roughly 80% of them singletons. This sequence joins TRBV7-9 and TRBJ1-1; D gene unclear. Sequenced sample: peripheral blood. The source is a man between 60 and 75 years old with acute or convalescent COVID-19. CDR3 DNA: TGTGCCAGCAGCTTAGCGAATCCGGTCTTGAACACTGAAGCTTTCTTT. This translates into CASSLANPVLNTEAFF.